These 13 T cell receptor beta chains originate from one sample sequenced in a study of vaccination and CD4 T cells after COVID-19. Their antigens remain unidentified. As for treatment: 10-day PBMC culture with coronavirus spike peptide pools or control peptides (ViraFEST assay). The Oncomine TCR Beta short-read assay was what sequenced the DNA obtained from cultured CD4+ T cells. MiXCR, applied by TCRdb to the PCR reads, yields one record per CDR3 protein. The data contain around 10,000 distinct CDR3 sequences, about 61% of them singletons. The sample taken for sequencing was CD4+ T cells from blood, cultured in vitro. These receptors all come from a human donor who had recovered from COVID-19.

This clonotype has just a few counts. The V gene is TRBV10-3, the J gene TRBJ1-2; the D gene is possibly TRBD1 (5 bases). V was trimmed by 7 bases and J by 5 bases, leaving 11 bases between them. The CDR3 has 12 amino acids. CDR1 and CDR2 (germline): ENHRY, SYGVKD. DNA for the CDR3: TGTGCCATCAATCGGGACGAGTATGGCTACACCTTC. Translated: CAINRDEYGYTF.

This clonotype has a handful of counts. The chain employs TRBV19 and TRBJ1-5; tentatively, D is TRBD1 (5 bases). Per the germline V gene, CDR1 is LNHDA and CDR2 is SQIVND (reference sequence). The germline V and J ends were trimmed by 0 bases and 4 bases, with 7 bases remaining between them. The CDR3 contains 14 residues. CDR3 amino acids: CASSIDGGNQPQHF. CDR3 coding DNA: TGTGCCAGTAGTATAGATGGGGGAAATCAGCCCCAGCATTTT.

The gene calls are TRBV6-2 or TRBV6-3 and TRBJ2-5; possibly TRBD2 for D (7 bases). The germline CDR1 and CDR2 sequences are MNHEY and SVGEGT. This CDR3 spans 16 amino acids. V lost 2 bases, J lost 4 bases, and 17 bases lay in between. CDR3 region: CASSYGVGGRGETQYF. DNA for the CDR3: TGTGCCAGCAGTTACGGGGTCGGGGGGCGTGGAGAGACCCAGTACTTC.

This chain links TRBV30 with TRBJ1-1, with D unresolved. Germline V lookup: CDR1 GTSNPN, CDR2 SVGIG (reference sequence). V was pared by 3 bases and J by 3 bases, with 11 bases between. The CDR3 is made up of 13 amino acids. The CDR3 loop reads CAWRAGLDTEAFF. The CDR3 DNA sequence: TGTGCCTGGAGGGCCGGCCTTGACACTGAAGCTTTCTTT.

The V and J genes are TRBV7-7 and TRBJ1-6; maybe TRBD1 (6 bases). Between the trimmed V and J ends, which lost 0 bases and 4 bases, there was a span of 13 bases. The CDR3 covers 17 residues. Germline V gene data show CDR1 as SSHAT and CDR2 as FNYEAQ (reference sequence). DNA of the CDR3: TGTGCCAGCAGCTTAGCGACCGCAGGGGTGTATAATTCACCCCTCCACTTT. It translates to CASSLATAGVYNSPLHF.

The sample holds one count of this clonotype. One end of the junction varies from germline; a read error may be responsible. J is TRBJ1-2 and V is TRBV19, with TRBD1 matching over 7 bases. The CDR3 has 16 residues. Germline CDR1 is LNHDA and CDR2 is SQIVND (reference sequence). The CDR3 DNA is TGTCCCAGTAGTACCGCGCGGACAGGCCCCTTCTATGGCTACACCTTC. The encoded protein is CPSSTARTGPFYGYTF.

The J gene is TRBJ2-3, the V gene TRBV20-1; 7 bases are shared with TRBD2. Germline V gene sequence: CDR1 DFQATT, CDR2 SNEGSKA (reference sequence). CDR3 length: 15 amino acids. V lost 0 bases, J lost 8 bases, and 11 bases stayed unmatched. CDR3 sequence (DNA): TGCAGTGCTAGAGACGGTGTGGGAGGGTCAATTACGCAGTATTTT. It specifies CSARDGVGGSITQYF.

This sequence joins TRBV20-1 and TRBJ2-1, with TRBD2 matching over 10 bases. CDR1 and CDR2 from the germline V gene are DFQATT and SNEGSKA (reference sequence). V lost 6 bases and J lost 6; bases outside the gene matches: 14. The CDR3 sequence is 16 residues long. The CDR3 DNA sequence: TGCAGTGCCCCAATTCCCACTAGCGGGATCGGCAATGAGCAGTTCTTC. Translating it yields CSAPIPTSGIGNEQFF.

This chain connects TRBV5-4 to TRBJ2-6; TRBD2 matches 15 bases. The CDR3 covers 18 residues. CDR1 and CDR2 from the germline V gene are SGHNT and YYREEE (reference sequence). V trimming: 4 bases; J trimming: 2 bases; junction bases outside the gene matches: 4. CDR3 sequence (DNA): TGTGCCAGCAGCCCGGGACTAGCGGGAGGAGCTGGGGCCAACGTCCTGACTTTC. Translating gives CASSPGLAGGAGANVLTF. Supplemented by reference TRBV5-4 and TRBJ2-6, the full variable domain reads ETGVTQSPTHLIKTRGQQVTLRCSSQSGHNTVSWYQQALGQGPQFIFQYYREEENGRGNFPPRFSGLQFPNYSSELNVNALELDDSALYLCASSPGLAGGAGANVLTFGAGSRLTVL.

This rearrangement joins TRBV10-3 to TRBJ1-1, with D maybe TRBD1 (5 bases). Trimming shortened V by 0 bases and J by 0 bases, and 11 bases separated the two germline ends. The germline V gene encodes CDR1 ENHRY and CDR2 SYGVKD. This CDR3 comprises 16 residues. CDR3 nucleotides: TGTGCCATCAGTGAGTCGATGGGGACGTTGAACACTGAAGCTTTCTTT. Translated: CAISESMGTLNTEAFF.

This clonotype was recorded a few times. The J gene is TRBJ1-5, the V gene TRBV2, with 8 bases identical to TRBD1. The CDR3 length is 13 residues. CDR1 and CDR2 from the germline V gene are SNHLY and FYNNEI. V shed 7 bases and J 3 bases; nucleotides not matched to a gene: 2. Here the CDR3 DNA reads TGTGCCAGCAACAGGGGGGCCAATCAGCCCCAGCATTTT. As protein: CASNRGANQPQHF.

The chain links TRBV6-1 to TRBJ2-2; the match to TRBD1 covers 9 bases. V shed 5 bases, J shed 2 bases, and the junction held 3 bases outside the gene matches. The CDR3 runs to 15 residues. Germline lookup yields CDR1 MNHNS and CDR2 SASEGT. CDR3 sequence: CASSQDRGNTGELFF. CDR3 DNA sequence: TGTGCCAGCAGTCAGGACAGGGGAAACACCGGGGAGCTGTTTTTT.

The chain employs TRBV30 and TRBJ1-2, with a weak D call TRBD1 (5 bases). The CDR3 has 13 amino acids. The V and J ends lost 5 bases and 4 bases respectively, with 14 bases between them. Germline CDR1 is GTSNPN and CDR2 is SVGIG (reference sequence). CDR3 in amino acids: CAWGAGLTYGYTF. DNA for the CDR3: TGTGCCTGGGGAGCGGGACTTACCTATGGCTACACCTTC.